The text below deals with one T cell receptor (beta chain). Its antigen is currently unknown. The data belong to a study of cytomegalovirus exposure and HLA in healthy donors. TCRdb keeps only in-frame clones here, not all; method: immunoSEQ multiplex PCR. Seen here are about 73,000 clones, about 95% observed once, and the top ten hold about 3%. General study results and limits: According to a later analysis, TCR clusters from the first cohort tended to co-occur in the 90 to 150 validation repertoires. The study flagged some 170 TCR beta chains as cytomegalovirus-associated.

The 120-subject validation cohort, separate from the roughly 700-subject first cohort, included the donors. Germline CDR1 LNHDA, CDR2 SQIVND (reference sequence). The V gene end was trimmed by 9 bases and the J gene end by 4 bases; junction bases not matched to a gene: 8. The CDR3 is made up of 14 amino acids. This TCR was recovered from a man younger than 35 in good health and CMV-seronegative. The sample was PBMCs. This sequence joins TRBV19 and TRBJ1-2; 10 bases map to TRBD1. CDR3 sequence: CASRDRGETYGYTF. The CDR3 region has the DNA TGTGCCAGCCGGGACAGGGGAGAAACCTATGGCTACACCTTC.